The 20 T cell receptor beta chains reported below all come from one sample, sequenced in a study of breast tumors, draining lymph nodes, adjacent tissues. TCRdb called the multiplex PCR reads again in MiXCR, with one record for every CDR3 protein. The data show about 230,000 distinct CDR3 sequences, about 32% seen once. The lymph nodes were axillary draining lymph nodes from breast cancer patients. Input material: axillary lymph node tissue. These receptors all stem from a female donor with breast cancer. Some clones in this sample may be carry-over from other donors' samples.

The chain links TRBV7-2 to TRBJ2-2; 9 bases are a match to TRBD2. The CDR3 runs 15 residues. Germline CDR1 reads SGHTA; CDR2 reads FQGNSA. V shed 1 base, J shed 4 bases, and the junction held 1 base outside the gene matches. CDR3 coding DNA: TGTGCCAGCAGCTTAGTAGCGGGAGCCACCGGGGAGCTGTTTTTT. Protein: CASSLVAGATGELFF. The full variable domain, rest sourced from reference TRBV7-2 and TRBJ2-2, is GAGVSQSPSNKVTEKGKDVELRCDPISGHTALYWYRQSLGQGLEFLIYFQGNSAPDKSGLPSDRFSAERTGGSVSTLTIQRTQQEDSAVYLCASSLVAGATGELFFGEGSRLTVL.

This clonotype was counted only a few times. The chain recombines TRBV5-6 with TRBJ2-7; 7 nucleotides line up with TRBD1. Germline CDR1 is SGHDT and CDR2 is YYEEEE. This CDR3 is 18 amino acids long. The J segment lost 0 bases and the V segment lost 3 bases, leaving 15 bases of the junction unmatched. The CDR3 bases are TGTGCCAGCAGCTCCCGGATACAAGGGACAGCTGTCTCCTACGAGCAGTACTTC. Protein: CASSSRIQGTAVSYEQYF. The full variable domain, in which reference TRBV5-6 and TRBJ2-7 provide the parts outside the CDR3, is DAGVTQSPTHLIKTRGQQVTLRCSPKSGHDTVSWYQQALGQGPQFIFQYYEEEERQRGNFPDRFSGHQFPNYSSELNVNALLLGDSALYLCASSSRIQGTAVSYEQYFGPGTRLTVT.

Ten or more counts support this clonotype. The chain uses TRBV5-1 and TRBJ2-7; 7 nucleotides align to TRBD2. The junction had 2 bases not matched to a gene; V was cut back by 7 bases and J by 1 base. The germline V gene has CDR1 SGHRS and CDR2 YFSETQ. The CDR3 contains 12 residues. CDR3 coding DNA: TGCGCCAGCCGGGAGGATTCCTACGAGCAGTACTTC. This translates into CASREDSYEQYF.

This clonotype was counted many times. The chain couples TRBV9 to TRBJ2-7, with 10 bases aligning to TRBD2. Trimming at V came to 0 bases and at J to 2 bases, leaving 11 bases not matched to a gene. The CDR3 has 18 amino acids. Looked up from germline, CDR1 is SGDLS and CDR2 is YYNGEE. The CDR3 nucleotides are TGTGCCAGCAGCGTAGAGGCTAGCGGGAGCGCATTTGCCTACGAGCAGTACTTC. Its translation is CASSVEASGSAFAYEQYF.

The chain has TRBV15 and TRBJ2-7, with 15 bases lining up with TRBD2. This CDR3 contains 15 residues. CDR1 is LNHNV, CDR2 YYDKDF, per germline (reference sequence). With 5 bases clipped from V and 3 bases from J, the junction kept 2 bases outside the gene matches. CDR3 bases: TGTGCCACCAGCTGGACTAGCGGGAGGGACTACGAGCAGTACTTC. Translated, it gives CATSWTSGRDYEQYF.

The chain joins TRBV11-2 to TRBJ1-4; D possibly corresponds to TRBD1 (5 bases). Trimming cost V 5 bases and J 5 bases, with 21 bases left between them. From germline, CDR1 is SGHAT and CDR2 FQNNGV. CDR3 length equals 17 residues. CDR3 loop: CASSPTGTSEYNEKLFF. The CDR3 DNA sequence: TGTGCCAGCAGCCCCACCGGGACTAGCGAATACAATGAAAAACTGTTTTTT.

This clonotype has at least ten counts. The rearrangement uses TRBV5-1 and TRBJ1-6, with no clear D. Per the germline V gene, CDR1 is SGHRS and CDR2 is YFSETQ. This CDR3 region has 16 residues. Trimming stripped 0 bases from V and 2 bases from J, with 9 bases between. The CDR3 is CASSLADITYNSPLHF. DNA of the CDR3: TGCGCCAGCAGCTTGGCCGACATCACCTATAATTCACCCCTCCACTTT.

The V and J genes are TRBV24-1 and TRBJ2-5; possibly TRBD1 for D (6 bases). The CDR3 spans 18 residues. V lost 4 bases and J lost 3, with 23 bases in between. CDR1 is KGHDR, CDR2 SFDVKD, per germline. CDR3: CATSDLGTSDGGEETQYF. The CDR3 nucleotides read TGTGCCACCAGTGACCTAGGGACGAGCGATGGGGGCGAAGAGACCCAGTACTTC.

This chain uses TRBV6-2 or TRBV6-3 with TRBJ1-1; 7 bases are shared with TRBD1. The CDR3 runs to 14 residues. CDR1 is MNHEY, CDR2 SVGEGT, per germline. V lost 6 bases and J lost 7; bases outside the gene matches: 11. CDR3 nucleotide sequence: TGTGCCAGCAGCGGAGCGGGACAGATTAATGAAGCTTTCTTT. Its translation: CASSGAGQINEAFF.

This clonotype was observed at least ten times. This chain joins TRBV20-1 and TRBJ2-5; 9 nucleotides match TRBD1. The CDR3 has 13 amino acids. Germline-derived CDR1 and CDR2 are DFQATT and SNEGSKA (reference sequence). The junction had 4 bases not matched to a gene; V was cut back by 3 bases and J by 5 bases. The CDR3 sequence: CSASGQGFETQYF. The DNA of the CDR3 is TGCAGTGCTAGCGGACAGGGGTTCGAGACCCAGTACTTC.

This clonotype appeared many times. The V and J genes are TRBV6-2 or TRBV6-3 and TRBJ2-7, with TRBD2 as a possible D gene (5 bases). The germline CDR1 and CDR2 sequences are MNHEY and SVGEGT. V shed 7 bases and J shed 5 bases, with 12 bases lying between them. This CDR3 contains 12 residues. The CDR3 is CASKSLGDEQYF. CDR3 in DNA: TGTGCCAGCAAAAGTTTGGGAGACGAGCAGTACTTC.

As to this clonotype: A clone one base away is much larger, so this may be a read error. The chain employs TRBV20-1 and TRBJ2-3; tentatively, D is TRBD1 or TRBD2 (7 bases each). From germline, CDR1 is DFQATT and CDR2 SNEGSKA (reference sequence). The CDR3 consists of 14 residues. The V end was cut by 3 bases, the J end by 8 bases, with 18 bases between. CDR3 amino acids: CSARTGRAIATQYF. In DNA form, the CDR3 reads TGCAGTGCTAGGACAGGGAGGGCTATAGCTACGCAGTATTTT.

The rearrangement joins TRBV3-1 to TRBJ2-2, with 10 positions matching TRBD2. Germline loops: CDR1 LGHDT, CDR2 YNNKEL (reference sequence). The CDR3 totals 17 residues. V was clipped by 3 bases and J by 3 bases; unmatched bases: 7. This CDR3 reads CASSQVYSGRYTGELFF. CDR3 nucleotide sequence: TGTGCCAGCAGCCAGGTCTATAGCGGGAGGTACACCGGGGAGCTGTTTTTT.

This clonotype was observed many times. This chain joins TRBV5-1 and TRBJ1-3; D might be TRBD1 (5 bases). Germline V gene sequence: CDR1 SGHRS, CDR2 YFSETQ. V gave up 4 bases and J gave up 3 bases, with 11 bases separating them. The CDR3 totals 14 residues. CDR3 amino acids: CASSPGGDGNTIYF. The CDR3 DNA follows: TGCGCCAGCAGCCCCGGGGGTGATGGAAACACCATATATTTT.

This clonotype was counted between two and nine times. The V and J genes are TRBV6-1 and TRBJ2-5; D is possibly TRBD2 (5 bases). There are 15 residues in the CDR3. Trimming pared 5 bases from V and 5 bases from J, leaving 18 bases between. Germline CDR1 MNHNS, CDR2 SASEGT. Here the CDR3 DNA reads TGTGCCAGCAGTCAAAGGAAAGCGGCTGGTGAGACCCAGTACTTC. Residues: CASSQRKAAGETQYF.

This clonotype was detected many times. The gene calls are TRBV7-9 and TRBJ2-2; D gene uncertain. CDR3 length: 12 amino acids. Germline V gene lookup returns CDR1 SEHNR and CDR2 FQNEAQ (reference sequence). Trimming left V 1 base short and J 7 bases short, with 4 bases between. The CDR3 bases are TGTGCCAGCAGCTTAGAAGTCGGGGAGCTGTTTTTT. The encoded protein is CASSLEVGELFF.

In its sample, this clonotype was seen many times. CDR3: CASRDQGANYEQYF. In nucleotides, the CDR3 is TGTGCCAGCAGGGACCAGGGGGCCAACTACGAGCAGTACTTC. The chain couples TRBV6-6 to TRBJ2-7, with 8 bases identical to TRBD1. From germline, CDR1 is MNHNY and CDR2 SVGAGI (reference sequence). The J segment lost 3 bases and the V segment lost 6 bases, leaving 7 bases of the junction unmatched. The length of the CDR3 is 14 residues.

This chain joins TRBV11-3 and TRBJ1-3; weak D call: TRBD1 (5 bases). CDR1 and CDR2 from the germline V gene are SGHNT and YENEEA. The V gene lost 5 bases and the J gene lost 0 bases, with 11 bases spanning the gap. This CDR3 comprises 15 residues. Here the CDR3 DNA reads TGTGCCAGCAGCCCAGGGACTTGCTCTGGAAACACCATATATTTT. This codes for CASSPGTCSGNTIYF.

The J gene is TRBJ1-2, the V gene TRBV7-3, with D uncertain. CDR1 is SGHTA and CDR2 is FQGTGA in the germline V gene. The CDR3 runs to 13 residues. The ends were cut back, 3 bases at V and 4 bases at J, with 9 bases in the middle. The CDR3 coding sequence is TGTGCCAGCAGCTTTACCGCATCCTATGGCTACACCTTC. It is translated as CASSFTASYGYTF.

The sample holds many counts of this clonotype. The chain uses TRBV5-1 and TRBJ2-2; D is unresolved. Trimming cost V 4 bases and J 7 bases, with 8 bases left between them. Looked up from germline, CDR1 is SGHRS and CDR2 is YFSETQ. CDR3 length: 12 residues. The CDR3 loop reads CASSQVGGELFF. The CDR3 region has the DNA TGCGCCAGCAGCCAGGTTGGCGGGGAGCTGTTTTTT. Full variable domain (remainder filled in from reference TRBV5-1 and TRBJ2-2): KAGVTQTPRYLIKTRGQQVTLSCSPISGHRSVSWYQQTPGQGLQFLFEYFSETQRNKGNFPGRFSGRQFSNSRSEMNVSTLELGDSALYLCASSQVGGELFFGEGSRLTVL.